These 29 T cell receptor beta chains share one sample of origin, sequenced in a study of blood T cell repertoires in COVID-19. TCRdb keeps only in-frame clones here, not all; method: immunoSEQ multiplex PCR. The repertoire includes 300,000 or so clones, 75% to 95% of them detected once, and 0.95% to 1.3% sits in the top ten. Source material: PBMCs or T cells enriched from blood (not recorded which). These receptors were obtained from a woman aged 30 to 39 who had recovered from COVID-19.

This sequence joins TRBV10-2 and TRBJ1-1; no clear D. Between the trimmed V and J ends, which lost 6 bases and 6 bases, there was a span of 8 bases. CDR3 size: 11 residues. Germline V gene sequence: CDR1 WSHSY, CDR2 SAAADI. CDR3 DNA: TGCGCCAGCAGGGTCACAGCTGAAGCTTTCTTT. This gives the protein CASRVTAEAFF.

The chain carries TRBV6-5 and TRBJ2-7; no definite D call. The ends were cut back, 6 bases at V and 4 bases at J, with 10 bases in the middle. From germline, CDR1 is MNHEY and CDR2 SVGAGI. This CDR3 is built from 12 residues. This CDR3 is CASSGVGYEQYF. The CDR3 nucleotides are TGTGCCAGCAGCGGAGTCGGTTACGAGCAGTACTTC.

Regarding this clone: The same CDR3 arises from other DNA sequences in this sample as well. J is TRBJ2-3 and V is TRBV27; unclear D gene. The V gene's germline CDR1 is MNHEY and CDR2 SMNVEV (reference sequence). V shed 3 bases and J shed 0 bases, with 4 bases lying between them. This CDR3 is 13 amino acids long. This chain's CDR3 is CASSFLSTDTQYF. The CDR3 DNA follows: TGTGCCAGCAGTTTCCTTAGCACAGATACGCAGTATTTT.

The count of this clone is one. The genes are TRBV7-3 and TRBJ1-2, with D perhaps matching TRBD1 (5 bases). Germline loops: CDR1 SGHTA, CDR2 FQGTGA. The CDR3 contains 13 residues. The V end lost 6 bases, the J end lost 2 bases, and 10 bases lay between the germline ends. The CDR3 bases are TGTGCCAGCAGTCGAGACAGAAACTATGGCTACACCTTC. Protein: CASSRDRNYGYTF. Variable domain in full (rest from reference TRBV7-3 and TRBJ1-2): GAGVSQTPSNKVTEKGKYVELRCDPISGHTALYWYRQSLGQGPEFLIYFQGTGAADDSGLPNDRFFAVRPEGSVSTLKIQRTERGDSAVYLCASSRDRNYGYTFGSGTRLTVV.

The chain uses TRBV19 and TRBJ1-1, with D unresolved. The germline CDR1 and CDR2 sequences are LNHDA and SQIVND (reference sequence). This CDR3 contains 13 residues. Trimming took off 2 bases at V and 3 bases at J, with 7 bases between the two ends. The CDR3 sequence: CASSISTDTEAFF. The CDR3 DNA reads TGTGCCAGTAGTATAAGTACGGACACTGAAGCTTTCTTT.

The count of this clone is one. CDR3 DNA sequence: TGCAGCGTTGAAGGCCCAGTGGTAGGGGCCTCTAGCACAGATACGCAGTATTTT. Protein sequence: CSVEGPVVGASSTDTQYF. This chain joins TRBV29-1 and TRBJ2-3; a possible D gene is TRBD1 (5 bases). This CDR3 comprises 18 residues. Germline V CDR1 and CDR2: SQVTM, ANQGSEA. Deletions cut 1 base from V and 0 bases from J, with 20 bases between.

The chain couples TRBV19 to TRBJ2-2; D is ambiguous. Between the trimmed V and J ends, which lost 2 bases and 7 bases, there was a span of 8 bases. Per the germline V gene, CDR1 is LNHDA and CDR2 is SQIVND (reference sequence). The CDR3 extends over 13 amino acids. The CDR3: CASSILFSGELFF. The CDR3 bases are TGTGCCAGTAGTATACTTTTCAGCGGGGAGCTGTTTTTT.

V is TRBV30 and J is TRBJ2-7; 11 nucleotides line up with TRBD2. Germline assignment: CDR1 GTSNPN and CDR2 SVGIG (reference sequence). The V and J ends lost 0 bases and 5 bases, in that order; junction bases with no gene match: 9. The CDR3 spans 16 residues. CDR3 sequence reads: CAWSVKLAGVWDEQYF. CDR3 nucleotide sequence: TGTGCCTGGAGTGTAAAACTAGCGGGAGTATGGGACGAGCAGTACTTC.

CDR3 amino acids: CAILEPGLAVTYEQYF. DNA for the CDR3: TGTGCCATCCTAGAGCCGGGACTAGCGGTAACCTACGAGCAGTACTTC. J is TRBJ2-7 and V is TRBV27; 11 bases are shared with TRBD2. Germline trimming cut 10 bases from V and 2 bases from J; bases unmatched to any gene: 13. The CDR3 is 16 amino acids. The germline gives CDR1 MNHEY, CDR2 SMNVEV (reference sequence).

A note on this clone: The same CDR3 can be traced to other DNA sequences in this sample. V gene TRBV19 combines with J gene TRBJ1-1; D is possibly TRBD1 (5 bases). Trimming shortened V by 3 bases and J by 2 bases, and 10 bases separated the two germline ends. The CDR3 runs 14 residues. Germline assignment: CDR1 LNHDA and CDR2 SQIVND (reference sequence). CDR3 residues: CASSIGQGNTEAFF. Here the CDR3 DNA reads TGTGCCAGTAGTATTGGGCAGGGAAACACTGAAGCTTTCTTT.

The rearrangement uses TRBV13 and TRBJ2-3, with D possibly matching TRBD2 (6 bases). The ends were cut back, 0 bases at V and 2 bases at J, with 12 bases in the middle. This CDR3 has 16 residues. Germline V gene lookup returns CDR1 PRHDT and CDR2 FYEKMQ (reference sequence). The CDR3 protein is CASSLGGGANTDTQYF. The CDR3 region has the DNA TGTGCCAGCAGCTTAGGGGGCGGGGCAAACACAGATACGCAGTATTTT. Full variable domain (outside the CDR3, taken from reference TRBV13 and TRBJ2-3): AAGVIQSPRHLIKEKRETATLKCYPIPRHDTVYWYQQGPGQDPQFLISFYEKMQSDKGSIPDRFSAQQFSDYHSELNMSSLELGDSALYFCASSLGGGANTDTQYFGPGTRLTVL.

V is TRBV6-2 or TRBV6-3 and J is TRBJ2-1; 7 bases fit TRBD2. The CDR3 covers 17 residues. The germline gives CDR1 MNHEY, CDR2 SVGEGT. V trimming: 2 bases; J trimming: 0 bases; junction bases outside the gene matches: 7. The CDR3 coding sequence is TGTGCCAGCAGTTACGCGTCTAGCGGTCGCTCCTACAATGAGCAGTTCTTC. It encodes CASSYASSGRSYNEQFF.

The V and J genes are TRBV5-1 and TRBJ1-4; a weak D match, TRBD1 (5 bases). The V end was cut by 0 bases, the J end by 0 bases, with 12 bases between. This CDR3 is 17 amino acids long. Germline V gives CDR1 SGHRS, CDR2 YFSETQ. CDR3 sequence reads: CASSLATGPATNEKLFF. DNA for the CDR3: TGCGCCAGCAGCTTGGCAACAGGCCCTGCAACTAATGAAAAACTGTTTTTT. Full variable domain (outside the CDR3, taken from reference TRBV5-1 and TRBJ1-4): KAGVTQTPRYLIKTRGQQVTLSCSPISGHRSVSWYQQTPGQGLQFLFEYFSETQRNKGNFPGRFSGRQFSNSRSEMNVSTLELGDSALYLCASSLATGPATNEKLFFGSGTQLSVL.

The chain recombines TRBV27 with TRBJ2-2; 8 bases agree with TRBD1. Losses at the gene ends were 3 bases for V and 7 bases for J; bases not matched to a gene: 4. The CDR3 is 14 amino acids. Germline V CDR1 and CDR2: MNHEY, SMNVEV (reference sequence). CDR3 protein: CASSFGQGNGELFF. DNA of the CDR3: TGTGCCAGCAGTTTTGGACAGGGTAACGGGGAGCTGTTTTTT.

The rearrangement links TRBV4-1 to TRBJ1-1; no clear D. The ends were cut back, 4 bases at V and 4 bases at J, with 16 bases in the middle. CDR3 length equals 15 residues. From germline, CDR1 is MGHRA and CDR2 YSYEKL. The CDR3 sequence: CASSRAIGVPTEAFF. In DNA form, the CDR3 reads TGCGCCAGCAGCCGGGCAATCGGGGTGCCCACTGAAGCTTTCTTT.

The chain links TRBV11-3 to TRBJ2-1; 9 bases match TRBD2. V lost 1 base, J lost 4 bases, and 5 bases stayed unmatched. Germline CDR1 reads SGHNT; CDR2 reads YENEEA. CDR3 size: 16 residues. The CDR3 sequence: CASSLAQTSGYNEQFF. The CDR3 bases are TGTGCCAGCAGCTTAGCCCAGACTAGCGGATACAATGAGCAGTTCTTC. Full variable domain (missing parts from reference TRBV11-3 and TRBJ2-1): EAGVVQSPRYKIIEKKQPVAFWCNPISGHNTLYWYLQNLGQGPELLIRYENEEAVDDSQLPKDRFSAERLKGVDSTLKIQPAELGDSAVYLCASSLAQTSGYNEQFFGPGTRLTVL.

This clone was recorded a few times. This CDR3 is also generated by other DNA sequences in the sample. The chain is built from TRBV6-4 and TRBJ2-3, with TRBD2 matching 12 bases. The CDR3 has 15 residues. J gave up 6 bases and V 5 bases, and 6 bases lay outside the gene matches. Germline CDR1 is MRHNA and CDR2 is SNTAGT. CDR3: CASSPLAGGEDTQYF. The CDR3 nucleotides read TGTGCCAGCAGTCCTCTAGCGGGAGGGGAGGATACGCAGTATTTT.

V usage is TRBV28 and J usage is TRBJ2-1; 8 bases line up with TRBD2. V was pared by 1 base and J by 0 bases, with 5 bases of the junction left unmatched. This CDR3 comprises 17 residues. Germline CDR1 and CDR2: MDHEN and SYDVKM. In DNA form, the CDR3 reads TGTGCCAGCAGTTTATTCCAGCGGGAGAGCTCCTACAATGAGCAGTTCTTC. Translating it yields CASSLFQRESSYNEQFF.

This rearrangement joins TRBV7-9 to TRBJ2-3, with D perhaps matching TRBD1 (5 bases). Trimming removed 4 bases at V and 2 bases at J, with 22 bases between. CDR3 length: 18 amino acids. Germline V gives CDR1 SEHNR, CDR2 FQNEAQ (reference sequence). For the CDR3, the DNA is TGTGCCAGCAGCTCCATGAAGGGATTTATGGGGCACACAGATACGCAGTATTTT. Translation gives CASSSMKGFMGHTDTQYF.

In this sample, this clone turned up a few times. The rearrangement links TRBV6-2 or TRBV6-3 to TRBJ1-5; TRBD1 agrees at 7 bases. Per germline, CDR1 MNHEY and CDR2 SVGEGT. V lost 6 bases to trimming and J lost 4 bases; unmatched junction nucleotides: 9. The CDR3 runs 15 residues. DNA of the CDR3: TGTGCCAGCAGCCGGGGGACAGCGAATAATCAGCCCCAGCATTTT. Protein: CASSRGTANNQPQHF.

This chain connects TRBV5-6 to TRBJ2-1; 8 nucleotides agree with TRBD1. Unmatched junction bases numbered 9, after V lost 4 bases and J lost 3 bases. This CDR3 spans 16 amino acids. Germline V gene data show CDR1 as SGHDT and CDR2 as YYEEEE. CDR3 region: CASSLLTGDGYNEQFF. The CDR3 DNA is TGTGCCAGCAGCCTGCTGACAGGGGACGGCTACAATGAGCAGTTCTTC.

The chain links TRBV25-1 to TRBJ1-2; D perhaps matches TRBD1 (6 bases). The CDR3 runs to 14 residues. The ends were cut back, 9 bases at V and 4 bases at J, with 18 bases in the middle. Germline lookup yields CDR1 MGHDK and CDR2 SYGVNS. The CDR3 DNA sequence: TGTGCCAGTCATAAGACAGGCCGGGGCTATGGCTACACCTTC. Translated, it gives CASHKTGRGYGYTF.

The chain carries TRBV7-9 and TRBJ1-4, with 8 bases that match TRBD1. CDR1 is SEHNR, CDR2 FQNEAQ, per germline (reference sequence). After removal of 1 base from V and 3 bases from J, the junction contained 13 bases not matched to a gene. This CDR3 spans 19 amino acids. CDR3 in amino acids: CASSLEQNRGYDSNEKLFF. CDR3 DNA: TGTGCCAGCAGCTTAGAACAAAACAGGGGGTACGATTCTAATGAAAAACTGTTTTTT.

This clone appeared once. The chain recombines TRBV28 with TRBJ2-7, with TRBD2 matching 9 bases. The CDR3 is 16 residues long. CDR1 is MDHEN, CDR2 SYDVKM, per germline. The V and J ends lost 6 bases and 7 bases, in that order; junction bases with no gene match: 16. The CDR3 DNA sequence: TGTGCCAGCAGGGGGGGAGGTAGCGGGAGAGTGGAAGAGCAGTACTTC. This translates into CASRGGGSGRVEEQYF.

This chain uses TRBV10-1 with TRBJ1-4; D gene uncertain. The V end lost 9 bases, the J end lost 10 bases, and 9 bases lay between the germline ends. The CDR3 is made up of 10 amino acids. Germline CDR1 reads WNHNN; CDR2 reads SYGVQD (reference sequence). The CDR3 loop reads CASVGGKLFF. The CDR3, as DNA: TGCGCCAGTGTAGGAGGAAAACTGTTTTTT.

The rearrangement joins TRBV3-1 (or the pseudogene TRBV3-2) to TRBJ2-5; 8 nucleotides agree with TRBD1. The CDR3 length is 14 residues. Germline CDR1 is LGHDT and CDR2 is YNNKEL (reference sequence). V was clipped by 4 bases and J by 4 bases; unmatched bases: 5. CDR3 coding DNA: TGTGCCAGCAGCCGGGGACAGGCGGGAGAGACCCAGTACTTC. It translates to CASSRGQAGETQYF.

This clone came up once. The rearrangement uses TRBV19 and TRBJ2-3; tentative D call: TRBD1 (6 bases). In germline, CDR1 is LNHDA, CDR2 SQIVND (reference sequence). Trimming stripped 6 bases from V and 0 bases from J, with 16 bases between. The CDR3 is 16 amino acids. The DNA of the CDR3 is TGTGCCAGTAGACTAACAGGGTTTACTAGCACAGATACGCAGTATTTT. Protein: CASRLTGFTSTDTQYF.

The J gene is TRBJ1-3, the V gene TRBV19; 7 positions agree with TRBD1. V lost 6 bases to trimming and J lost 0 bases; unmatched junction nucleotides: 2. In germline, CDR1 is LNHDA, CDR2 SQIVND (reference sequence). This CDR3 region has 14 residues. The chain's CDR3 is CASRDRSSGNTIYF. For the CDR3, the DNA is TGTGCCAGTAGGGACAGGAGCTCTGGAAACACCATATATTTT.

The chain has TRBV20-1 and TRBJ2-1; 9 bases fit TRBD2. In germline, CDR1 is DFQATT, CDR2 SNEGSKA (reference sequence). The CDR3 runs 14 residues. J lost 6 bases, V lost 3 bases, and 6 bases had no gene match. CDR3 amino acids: CSASRLAGINEQFF. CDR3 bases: TGCAGTGCTAGTAGGCTAGCGGGGATCAATGAGCAGTTCTTC.